A selection of T cell receptor beta chains follows, all from one sample in a study of cytomegalovirus exposure and HLA in healthy donors. Profiled with immunoSEQ multiplex PCR; TCRdb holds only in-frame clones, not every one. The sample lists roughly 130,000 clones, over 75% occurring once. The sequencing input was PBMCs. All receptors come from a woman aged 45-59 years in good health and CMV-seropositive. Both conserved end residues are part of each CDR3. The D gene is left open where the match is weak.

j_gene | v_gene | d_gene | CDR3aa
TRBJ2-5 | TRBV7-3 | - | CATSRGAAETQYF
TRBJ2-2 | TRBV7-2 | TRBD2 | CAFSRGGSSGELFF
TRBJ1-1 | TRBV23-1 | - | CASPLLWLNTEAFF
TRBJ1-2 | TRBV5-3 | - | CARSMGEAGGYTF
TRBJ1-1 | TRBV10-3 | TRBD1 | CAIRDPRGQGVPNTEAFF
TRBJ2-1 | TRBV15 | - | CATSRDLTVAYNEQFF
TRBJ1-2 | TRBV10-3 | - | CAISVTNDGYTF
TRBJ1-1 | TRBV19 | - | CASSEQNTEAFF
TRBJ1-2 | TRBV27 | - | CASGARNNYGYTF
TRBJ2-7 | TRBV7-6 | TRBD1 | CASSSRTGYHEQYF
TRBJ1-2 | TRBV6-5 | - | CASSYPEGGYTF